This T cell receptor beta chain was sequenced in a study of blood T cell repertoires in COVID-19. From germline, CDR1 is SGHAT and CDR2 FQNNGV. The germline V and J ends were trimmed by 5 bases and 1 base, with 9 bases remaining between them. The CDR3 loop spans 13 amino acids. In the original processing: Counts of nucleated cells, estimated from reference gene primer amplification, were obtained. Sequenced by immunoSEQ multiplex PCR; TCRdb stores in-frame clones only, minus some. The V and J calls and clone size come from that table; D and trimming were worked out from the DNA. The table includes 250,000 to 300,000 clones, roughly 85% detected once.

The chain is built from TRBV11-2 and TRBJ2-7; weak D call: TRBD2 (6 bases). Sample: peripheral blood. The sequence was collected from an older woman with acute or convalescent COVID-19. CDR3 sequence reads: CASSTGLSYEQYF. CDR3 bases: TGTGCCAGCAGCACGGGACTTTCCTACGAGCAGTACTTC. Together with reference TRBV11-2 and TRBJ2-7, the CDR3 gives the full variable domain: EAGVAQSPRYKIIEKRQSVAFWCNPISGHATLYWYQQILGQGPKLLIQFQNNGVVDDSQLPKDRFSAERLKGVDSTLKIQPAKLEDSAVYLCASSTGLSYEQYFGPGTRLTVT.